This TCR beta chain was found in a study of blood T cells in healthy people across ages. Per individual sample, total RNA of at least 5.5 micrograms was extracted. To note about this clonotype: Its antigen remains unidentified.

CDR1 is DFQATT and CDR2 is SNEGSKA in the germline V gene (reference sequence). This CDR3 comprises 15 residues. With 5 bases removed from V and 7 bases from J, the gap between germline ends came to 21 bases. Through a sample-barcoded 5' primer and a J-beta primer mix, a second PCR was run for roughly 7 to 12 cycles. TCRdb reprocessed the 5' RACE reads with MiXCR, giving one entry per CDR3 protein. The data hold hundreds of thousands of distinct CDR3 sequences, with around 49% observed a single time. Points from the study as a whole: Since the PBMCs were unsorted, naive and antigen-experienced cells could not be conclusively compared. Across the age range, TCR beta diversity per million T cells fell in a roughly linear way.

The V call is TRBV20-1, the J call TRBJ2-4; D could derive from TRBD1 or TRBD2 (5 bases each). The sequence was collected from a man aged 30-40 years in good health. Source material: blood. CDR3 loop: CSAPAVRGLTNIQYF. The CDR3 region has the DNA TGCAGTGCTCCAGCGGTGAGGGGCCTAACCAACATTCAGTACTTC.